Below, 15 T cell receptor beta chains from the same sample are listed, as sequenced in a study of regulatory T cells in long-lasting Graves disease. With iRepertoire HTBI primers and Arm-PCR of CDR3 regions, TCR beta libraries were built. MiXCR was run by TCRdb on the multiplex PCR reads, yielding one entry per CDR3 protein. The sample lists 360,000 or so distinct CDR3 sequences; over 9.5% were seen once. Time point specified: newly diagnosed GD, antithyroid drugs for less than 3 months. Extracted RNA from PBMCs served as the source of the TCR library. These data were also reused for a study on T cells in Graves' hyperthyroidism and ophthalmopathy.

Source: peripheral blood mononuclear cells (PBMCs), taken at new diagnosis, from a patient treated with antithyroid drugs. The receptors here all came from a woman between 18 and 29 years old with Graves disease.

Many counts were recorded for this clonotype. The gene calls are TRBV7-2 and TRBJ1-1; D ambiguous. V lost 6 bases to trimming and J lost 1 base, with 18 bases between them. CDR3 size: 16 residues. The V gene's germline CDR1 is SGHTA and CDR2 FQGNSA. The CDR3 DNA sequence: TGTGCCAGCAGTTTATACACCACCCGGGGGAACACTGAAGCTTTCTTT. The encoded protein is CASSLYTTRGNTEAFF. The full variable domain, rest sourced from reference TRBV7-2 and TRBJ1-1, is GAGVSQSPSNKVTEKGKDVELRCDPISGHTALYWYRQSLGQGLEFLIYFQGNSAPDKSGLPSDRFSAERTGGSVSTLTIQRTQQEDSAVYLCASSLYTTRGNTEAFFGQGTRLTVV.

This clonotype was recorded at least ten times. This rearrangement joins TRBV6-2 or TRBV6-3 to TRBJ2-7; 7 bases agree with TRBD1. J gave up 5 bases and V 6 bases, and 13 bases lay outside the gene matches. Germline V gives CDR1 MNHEY, CDR2 SVGEGT. There are 15 residues in the CDR3. Written as DNA, the CDR3 is TGTGCCAGCAGCAAGACAGGGATGTTCAAAAACGAGCAGTACTTC. Translating gives CASSKTGMFKNEQYF.

This clonotype has ten or more counts. CDR3 residues: CASSYRDRQYNSPLHF. DNA for the CDR3: TGTGCCAGCAGCTATCGGGACAGGCAGTATAATTCACCCCTCCACTTT. This sequence joins TRBV7-6 and TRBJ1-6; TRBD1 aligns across 8 bases. V dropped 4 bases and J dropped 4; count of bases not matched to a gene: 6. CDR3 length equals 16 residues. Per the germline V gene, CDR1 is SGHVS and CDR2 is FNYEAQ.

In this sample, this clonotype turned up many times. The genes are TRBV12-3 or TRBV12-4 and TRBJ2-3; 8 nucleotides agree with TRBD2. Trimming at V came to 5 bases and at J to 5 bases, leaving 6 bases not matched to a gene. This CDR3 is 14 amino acids long. The CDR3 spells CASSLLTSGDTQYF. The DNA for the CDR3 is TGTGCCAGCAGTCTCCTTACTAGCGGAGATACGCAGTATTTT.

This clonotype came up many times. The chain recombines TRBV12-3 or TRBV12-4 with TRBJ1-5; the D is unclear. There are 15 residues in the CDR3. The V end lost 3 bases, the J end lost 5 bases, and 14 bases lay between the germline ends. The chain's CDR3 is CASSFLFLGDQPQHF. The CDR3 bases are TGTGCCAGCAGTTTCCTATTTTTGGGTGATCAGCCCCAGCATTTT.

This clonotype has a count of ten or more. The rearrangement links TRBV7-2 to TRBJ1-1; the D is unclear. Germline V gene sequence: CDR1 SGHTA, CDR2 FQGNSA. V lost 5 bases and J lost 2, with 12 bases in between. The CDR3 loop spans 14 amino acids. DNA of the CDR3: TGTGCCAGCAGCACTCGAACAGCTAACACTGAAGCTTTCTTT. Translating it yields CASSTRTANTEAFF.

Worth noting for this clonotype: It may be a read error: a sequence one base away is much more abundant. The rearrangement joins TRBV11-2 to TRBJ2-7, with D perhaps given as TRBD1 or TRBD2 (5 bases each). The CDR3 length is 12 residues. V shed 0 bases and J shed 7 bases, with 7 bases lying between them. Germline-derived CDR1 and CDR2 are SGHAT and FQNNGV. CDR3 sequence reads: CASSLDGTEQYF. In nucleotides, the CDR3 is TGTGCCAGCAGCTTAGATGGGACGGAGCAGTACTTC.

This clonotype occurred many times. The genes are TRBV3-1 and TRBJ1-1; D call uncertain. V was trimmed by 4 bases and J by 6 bases, leaving 15 bases between them. The CDR3 sequence is 14 residues long. Germline loops: CDR1 LGHDT, CDR2 YNNKEL (reference sequence). The CDR3 spells CASSRSAAGPEAFF. CDR3 in DNA: TGTGCCAGCAGCCGGTCGGCCGCTGGCCCTGAAGCTTTCTTT. Filled out from reference TRBV3-1 and TRBJ1-1, the complete variable domain reads DTAVSQTPKYLVTQMGNDKSIKCEQNLGHDTMYWYKQDSKKFLKIMFSYNNKELIINETVPNRFSPKSPDKAHLNLHINSLELGDSAVYFCASSRSAAGPEAFFGQGTRLTVV.

CDR3 sequence reads: CSARVFTDTQYF. The CDR3 DNA reads as TGCAGTGCTAGAGTATTTACAGATACGCAGTATTTT. The chain uses TRBV20-1 and TRBJ2-3; D call uncertain. The V and J ends lost 1 base and 3 bases respectively, with 5 bases between them. The CDR3 has 12 residues. Germline loops: CDR1 DFQATT, CDR2 SNEGSKA (reference sequence).

With regard to this clonotype: Since a far larger clone is one base different, this is likely a read error. The chain uses TRBV6-2 or TRBV6-3 and TRBJ2-5, with D perhaps TRBD2 (5 bases). Germline CDR1 and CDR2: MNHEY and SVGEGT. This CDR3 contains 13 residues. The CDR3 DNA is TGTGTCAGCAGTCTCGGCAGGAGGGAGACCCAGTACTTC. Translation gives CVSSLGRRETQYF.

This clonotype was observed many times. The V and J genes are TRBV24-1 and TRBJ2-5; TRBD2 matches at 8 bases. Germline CDR1 and CDR2: KGHDR and SFDVKD. The CDR3 has 15 amino acids. Trimming took 4 bases from V and 3 from J; bases not matched to a gene: 6. As DNA, the CDR3 is TGTGCCACCAGTGAACCGACTAGCGAGGAAGAGACCCAGTACTTC. This encodes CATSEPTSEEETQYF.

This clonotype was observed at least ten times. The V and J genes are TRBV7-9 and TRBJ2-3, with D uncertain. The CDR3 has 17 amino acids. Trimming shortened V by 2 bases and J by 1 base, and 16 bases separated the two germline ends. The germline V gene has CDR1 SEHNR and CDR2 FQNEAQ (reference sequence). The CDR3 spells CASSLRATAQGTDTQYF. The CDR3 DNA reads TGTGCCAGCAGCTTACGGGCCACCGCCCAAGGCACAGATACGCAGTATTTT.

The V and J genes are TRBV19 and TRBJ1-5, with a possible D match to TRBD1 (6 bases). The CDR3 totals 13 residues. Germline V gene data show CDR1 as LNHDA and CDR2 as SQIVND (reference sequence). V lost 1 base to trimming and J lost 9 bases, with 10 bases between them. The CDR3 spells CASSIGWGAPQHF. Here the CDR3 DNA reads TGTGCCAGTAGTATAGGGTGGGGGGCGCCCCAGCATTTT.

The genes are TRBV6-1 and TRBJ1-5; no reliable D call. The V end lost 8 bases, the J end lost 6 bases, and 11 bases lay between the germline ends. The CDR3 runs 12 residues. Per germline, CDR1 MNHNS and CDR2 SASEGT. This chain's CDR3 is CASRGMSQPQHF. The CDR3 region has the DNA TGTGCCAGCCGAGGGATGAGTCAGCCCCAGCATTTT.

The chain combines TRBV11-2 with TRBJ2-7; D not resolved. The CDR3 sequence is 13 residues long. The germline V and J ends were trimmed by 2 bases and 6 bases, with 11 bases remaining between them. Germline V lookup: CDR1 SGHAT, CDR2 FQNNGV. The CDR3 sequence: CASSLPGFLEQYV. CDR3 sequence (DNA): TGTGCCAGCAGCTTACCCGGTTTCCTCGAGCAGTACGTC.